Listed below are T cell receptor beta chains from one sample, sequenced in a study of blood T cell repertoires in COVID-19. Sequenced by immunoSEQ multiplex PCR; TCRdb stores in-frame clones only, minus some. The sample carries around 46,000 clones, over 80% recorded once. The sequenced sample was peripheral blood. These receptors were obtained from a human donor in a cohort sampled during active COVID-19. The CDR3 runs from the conserved cysteine through the conserved F or W. Each record gives: V gene, J gene, clone size, D gene, CDR3 protein, CDR3 DNA. The D gene is left open where the match is weak. A clone size is listed for some rows: how often the clone was seen (once, few, many), or a class if it is expanded.

V: TRBV28; J: TRBJ1-5; size: NA; D: NA; CDR3: CASSLFDRRVDQPQHF; DNA: TGTGCCAGCAGTTTGTTCGACAGAAGGGTGGATCAGCCCCAGCATTTT
V: TRBV7-2; J: TRBJ2-7; size: NA; D: TRBD2; CDR3: CASSSTSSYEQYF; DNA: TGTGCCAGCAGCTCGACTAGCAGCTACGAGCAGTACTTC
V: TRBV19; J: TRBJ1-5; size: NA; D: TRBD1; CDR3: CASSKQGDNQPQHF; DNA: TGTGCCAGTAGTAAACAGGGGGACAATCAGCCCCAGCATTTT
V: TRBV12-3/TRBV12-4; J: TRBJ2-7; size: NA; D: TRBD2; CDR3: CASSRGGTYEQYF; DNA: TGTGCCAGCAGTCGGGGGGGTACCTACGAGCAGTACTTC
V: TRBV27; J: TRBJ2-6; size: NA; D: TRBD2; CDR3: CASTTLPGGSGANVLTF; DNA: TGTGCCAGCACCACTTTGCCGGGGGGCTCTGGGGCCAACGTCCTGACTTTC
V: TRBV25-1; J: TRBJ1-4; size: NA; D: NA; CDR3: CASFKGVEKLFF; DNA: TGTGCCAGCTTTAAAGGAGTGGAAAAACTGTTTTTT
V: TRBV29-1; J: TRBJ2-1; size: few; D: NA; CDR3: CSGLPPGYNEQFF; DNA: TGCAGCGGACTGCCGCCTGGTTACAATGAGCAGTTCTTC
V: TRBV9; J: TRBJ1-1; size: NA; D: NA; CDR3: CASRPQGRGEAFF; DNA: TGTGCCAGCAGGCCCCAAGGCCGAGGTGAAGCTTTCTTT
V: TRBV5-5; J: TRBJ2-7; size: once; D: TRBD2; CDR3: CASSFNSGSYPEQYF; DNA: TGTGCCAGCAGCTTTAATAGCGGGAGCTATCCCGAGCAGTACTTC
V: TRBV7-6; J: TRBJ2-7; size: NA; D: NA; CDR3: CASSSYSDTREQYF; DNA: TGTGCCAGCAGCTCCTATTCAGATACTAGGGAGCAGTACTTC